A single sample is the source of the 23 T cell receptor beta chains below, sequenced in a study of identical twins (dated by TCRdb to about 2016). The library was prepared using 5' RACE. The sequencing machine was an Illumina HiSeq 2000. TCRdb itself trimmed the public reads at Q25 with fastp, ran MiXCR and retained productive beta chains. Rows with a matching CDR3 protein are joined into one entry that keeps the most common DNA and genes. The sample data list approximately 240,000 distinct CDR3 sequences, and 11% to 15% of these were observed just once. Approximately 8.8% of the sample comes from the top ten. Sequencing input: memory (CD45RO+) T cells sorted from blood. The sample's cell subset or site label, in plain terms: CD45RO+ enriched T cells. These receptors all come from a woman aged 18-29 years in good health.

This clonotype has just a few counts. This chain connects TRBV12-5 to TRBJ1-4; D remains ambiguous. Trimming removed 5 bases from V and 3 bases from J, with 7 bases in between. This CDR3 spans 13 amino acids. The germline V gene encodes CDR1 LGHNT and CDR2 FRNRAP. The CDR3 DNA is TGTGCTAGTGGTGGACCGCCTAATGAAAAACTGTTTTTT. This translates into CASGGPPNEKLFF.

The sample holds a few counts of this clonotype. The V and J genes are TRBV10-3 and TRBJ2-7; 7 bases are a match to TRBD1. Germline assignment: CDR1 ENHRY and CDR2 SYGVKD. J gave up 3 bases and V 5 bases, and 7 bases lay outside the gene matches. The CDR3 extends over 14 amino acids. The CDR3 DNA sequence: TGTGCCATCAGTAGCTACGACAGGGTCTACGAGCAGTACTTC. Its translation: CAISSYDRVYEQYF.

In this sample, this clonotype turned up a few times. The V and J genes are TRBV3-1 and TRBJ1-1; D is unclear. CDR1 and CDR2 from the germline V gene are LGHDT and YNNKEL (reference sequence). Trimming took off 4 bases at V and 11 bases at J, with 20 bases between the two ends. This CDR3 spans 14 amino acids. The CDR3 DNA is TGTGCCAGCAGCCCAACTATGACGGGGTCGGAGGCTTTCTTT. Encoded protein: CASSPTMTGSEAFF.

In this sample, this clonotype turned up a few times. V and J are TRBV20-1 and TRBJ2-1, with D uncertain. Germline V lookup: CDR1 DFQATT, CDR2 SNEGSKA (reference sequence). V dropped 0 bases and J dropped 12 bases, with 12 bases sitting between them. The CDR3 sequence is 12 residues long. CDR3 nucleotide sequence: TGCAGTGCTAGAGATCCAAGGTGGGGGCAGTTCTTC. It codes for CSARDPRWGQFF.

This chain joins TRBV10-3 and TRBJ2-3; TRBD2 matches at 8 bases. CDR1 ENHRY and CDR2 SYGVKD come from the germline V gene. Germline trimming cut 6 bases from V and 1 base from J; bases unmatched to any gene: 3. The CDR3 spans 14 residues. The DNA for the CDR3 is TGTGCCATCAGAGGCGGGGGGCGCACAGATACGCAGTATTTT. Protein sequence: CAIRGGGRTDTQYF.

The chain combines TRBV11-2 with TRBJ2-3; 13 bases agree with TRBD2. The CDR3 length is 18 residues. The V gene's germline CDR1 is SGHAT and CDR2 FQNNGV. The trim removed 5 bases at V and 9 bases at J, leaving 17 bases unmatched. The CDR3 protein is CASSSSPYRGTSGETQYF. CDR3 coding DNA: TGTGCCAGCAGCAGCTCCCCCTACAGAGGGACTAGCGGGGAGACGCAGTATTTT.

The rearrangement links TRBV11-2 to TRBJ2-2; D possibly matches TRBD1 or TRBD2 (6 bases each). This CDR3 contains 16 residues. The germline CDR1 and CDR2 sequences are SGHAT and FQNNGV. V dropped 4 bases and J dropped 3 bases, with 15 bases sitting between them. The CDR3 nucleotides read TGTGCCAGCAGCTCCCGGGGGCAGGGTTACACCGGGGAGCTGTTTTTT. It encodes CASSSRGQGYTGELFF.

This clonotype was seen only a few times. The chain is built from TRBV6-1 and TRBJ2-1; 10 bases match TRBD2. Germline V lookup: CDR1 MNHNS, CDR2 SASEGT. The CDR3 loop spans 18 amino acids. The junction had 20 bases not matched to a gene; V was cut back by 6 bases and J by 9 bases. The CDR3 loop reads CASSPRSGGARNRGEQFF. The CDR3 nucleotides are TGTGCCAGCAGCCCAAGGAGCGGGGGGGCGCGAAATCGCGGTGAGCAGTTCTTC.

This clonotype was observed many times. V is TRBV6-1 and J is TRBJ1-3; D gene uncertain. The length of the CDR3 is 16 residues. V lost 6 bases to trimming and J lost 0 bases, with 15 bases between them. Germline V gene lookup returns CDR1 MNHNS and CDR2 SASEGT. This CDR3 reads CASSPWAGASGNTIYF. The CDR3 DNA reads TGTGCCAGCAGCCCCTGGGCCGGAGCCTCTGGAAACACCATATATTTT.

The chain employs TRBV20-1 and TRBJ2-2; TRBD2 agrees at 9 bases. The germline CDR1 and CDR2 sequences are DFQATT and SNEGSKA (reference sequence). Trimming took 4 bases from V and 3 from J; bases not matched to a gene: 6. The length of the CDR3 is 15 residues. DNA for the CDR3: TGCAGTGCTAAACGCGGGGGGGGCTACACCGGGGAGCTGTTTTTT. It encodes CSAKRGGGYTGELFF.

In this sample, this clonotype turned up a few times. This may stem from a read error, because a much larger clone lies one nucleotide away. Without the conserved terminal phenylalanine or tryptophan, this CDR3 likely stems from a read error. J is TRBJ1-1 and V is TRBV4-1, with TRBD1 as a possible D gene (5 bases). The germline V gene has CDR1 MGHRA and CDR2 YSYEKL. The CDR3 extends over 14 amino acids. Trimming shortened V by 4 bases and J by 4 bases, and 13 bases separated the two germline ends. The CDR3 DNA follows: TGCGCCAGCAGCCCCCAGGGCGGGTCCACTGAAGCTTTCTCT. As protein: CASSPQGGSTEAFS.

The table lists this clonotype with a few counts. J is TRBJ1-6 and V is TRBV10-3; possible D gene TRBD1, 5 bases. Trimming removed 6 bases at V and 10 bases at J, with 22 bases between. The CDR3 spans 16 residues. The V gene's germline CDR1 is ENHRY and CDR2 SYGVKD. The CDR3 region has the DNA TGTGCCATCAGAGCGACGTCGAGGGGCCCAGGGTCACCCCTCCACTTT. Protein product: CAIRATSRGPGSPLHF.

This clonotype was counted a few times. The gene calls are TRBV5-6 and TRBJ2-3, with TRBD2 matching over 11 bases. Germline values: CDR1 SGHDT, CDR2 YYEEEE. The junction had 3 bases not matched to a gene; V was cut back by 2 bases and J by 1 base. This CDR3 is 16 amino acids long. The CDR3 DNA is TGTGCCAGCAGCTTTGTACTAGCGGGGGGCACAGATACGCAGTATTTT. Residues: CASSFVLAGGTDTQYF.

V gene TRBV6-5 combines with J gene TRBJ2-3; possibly TRBD2 for D (5 bases). The CDR3 has 16 amino acids. Trimming stripped 0 bases from V and 1 base from J, with 11 bases between. CDR1 and CDR2 (germline): MNHEY, SVGAGI. The CDR3 loop reads CASSYSKAARTDTQYF. The CDR3 DNA reads TGTGCCAGCAGTTACTCGAAAGCGGCTCGCACAGATACGCAGTATTTT.

This clonotype was seen only a few times. The rearrangement joins TRBV11-3 to TRBJ1-1; possible D gene TRBD1, 5 bases. V lost 3 bases and J lost 5, with 16 bases in between. The CDR3 sequence is 15 residues long. Germline assignment: CDR1 SGHNT and CDR2 YENEEA. CDR3: CASSLAQGRETEAFF. CDR3 sequence (DNA): TGTGCCAGCAGCTTGGCTCAGGGTCGAGAGACTGAAGCTTTCTTT.

This clonotype has more than one count but fewer than ten. V is TRBV18 and J is TRBJ2-1; 13 positions match TRBD2. V lost 6 bases to trimming and J lost 0 bases; unmatched junction nucleotides: 5. This CDR3 is 17 amino acids long. Germline V gene sequence: CDR1 KGHSH, CDR2 LQKENI. DNA of the CDR3: TGTGCCAGCTCCCGAGGACTAGCGGGGGCCTCCTACAATGAGCAGTTCTTC. Protein product: CASSRGLAGASYNEQFF.

The CDR3 protein is CSAPPGLAGLDTQYF. The CDR3 DNA is TGCAGTGCACCACCGGGACTAGCGGGATTAGATACGCAGTATTTT. The chain links TRBV20-1 to TRBJ2-3, with 13 nucleotides matching TRBD2. Germline V gives CDR1 DFQATT, CDR2 SNEGSKA (reference sequence). Trimming cost V 6 bases and J 5 bases; bases outside gene matches: 8. The CDR3 runs to 15 residues.

This clonotype was seen a handful of times. The chain joins TRBV9 to TRBJ2-7; 9 positions agree with TRBD2. CDR1 and CDR2 from the germline V gene are SGDLS and YYNGEE. The CDR3 sequence is 15 residues long. The V and J ends lost 4 bases and 0 bases, in that order; junction bases with no gene match: 5. Here the CDR3 DNA reads TGTGCCAGCAGCTGGGGTAGCGGGAGCTCCTACGAGCAGTACTTC. This translates into CASSWGSGSSYEQYF.

This clonotype showed up just a few times. The chain joins TRBV5-1 to TRBJ2-3, with TRBD1 matching over 9 bases. Germline-derived CDR1 and CDR2 are SGHRS and YFSETQ. V dropped 1 base and J dropped 1; count of bases not matched to a gene: 10. This CDR3 has 18 amino acids. Written as DNA, the CDR3 is TGCGCCAGCAGCTTGACTTCCGGGACAGGGAAGGGCACAGATACGCAGTATTTT. This sequence encodes CASSLTSGTGKGTDTQYF.

This clonotype was counted at least ten times. The V call is TRBV20-1, the J call TRBJ1-2, with 7 bases that match TRBD1. CDR3 length: 13 residues. Unmatched junction bases numbered 8, after V lost 5 bases and J lost 5 bases. Looked up from germline, CDR1 is DFQATT and CDR2 is SNEGSKA (reference sequence). The CDR3 DNA follows: TGCAGTGCTCCACGACAGGGAACATATGGCTACACCTTC. The encoded protein is CSAPRQGTYGYTF.

The V gene is TRBV29-1, the J gene TRBJ2-3; 8 positions match TRBD2. CDR3 length equals 15 residues. V trimming: 4 bases; J trimming: 5 bases; junction bases outside the gene matches: 11. The V gene's germline CDR1 is SQVTM and CDR2 ANQGSEA. The DNA for the CDR3 is TGCAGCGTTGCCTCCAGCGGGGGAGGTAGAGATACGCAGTATTTT. Its translation: CSVASSGGGRDTQYF.

In this sample, this clonotype turned up a few times. The chain is built from TRBV28 and TRBJ2-7, with D perhaps matching TRBD1 (6 bases). There are 15 residues in the CDR3. Germline V gene data show CDR1 as MDHEN and CDR2 as SYDVKM. V shed 2 bases and J shed 4 bases, with 15 bases lying between them. As DNA, the CDR3 is TGTGCCAGCAGTTTAATTGGACAGCTAATTTACGAGCAGTACTTC. Its translation: CASSLIGQLIYEQYF.

This clonotype occurred a few times. The chain joins TRBV29-1 to TRBJ2-1; unclear D gene. V was clipped by 8 bases and J by 9 bases, with 17 bases between them. The CDR3 totals 12 residues. Germline V gene lookup returns CDR1 SQVTM and CDR2 ANQGSEA. CDR3 DNA: TGCAGCTACAGCGTAAGTAGAGGTGAGCAGTTCTTC. It encodes CSYSVSRGEQFF.